Below are 7 T cell receptor beta chains sequenced from a single sample in a study of T cell changes during pregnancy in multiple sclerosis. Clones were sequenced by immunoSEQ multiplex PCR, and TCRdb holds only the in-frame ones, with some missing. The sample consists of more than 50,000 clones, 75% to 95% of them appearing once. Sequenced material: peripheral blood, taken after pregnancy. The receptor set was obtained from a female donor in good health, enrolled as a control in a pregnancy study.

The chain employs TRBV5-4 and TRBJ1-1, with D perhaps TRBD1 (5 bases). Germline-derived CDR1 and CDR2 are SGHNT and YYREEE (reference sequence). V was trimmed by 4 bases and J by 0 bases, leaving 13 bases between them. The CDR3 runs 15 residues. DNA for the CDR3: TGTGCCAGCAGCCCCAGACAGCACATGAACACTGAAGCTTTCTTT. Translation: CASSPRQHMNTEAFF.

V and J are TRBV4-2 and TRBJ2-7, with TRBD2 matching over 8 bases. The CDR3 totals 15 residues. Germline lookup yields CDR1 LGHNA and CDR2 YNFKEQ. The J segment lost 6 bases and the V segment lost 1 base, leaving 8 bases of the junction unmatched. The CDR3 is CASSQGQRESIEQYF. CDR3 sequence (DNA): TGTGCCAGCAGCCAAGGGCAGCGGGAGTCTATCGAGCAGTACTTC.

CDR3 protein: CASSEDRPQYF. The CDR3 region has the DNA TGTGCCAGCAGTGAAGACAGGCCACAGTACTTC. J is TRBJ2-7 and V is TRBV28, with D tentatively TRBD1 (6 bases). The V end was cut by 5 bases, the J end by 10 bases, with 12 bases between. Germline CDR1 is MDHEN and CDR2 is SYDVKM. This CDR3 is 11 amino acids long.

This clone occurred once. V gene TRBV2 combines with J gene TRBJ2-7; 12 bases align to TRBD2. V dropped 3 bases and J dropped 7; count of bases not matched to a gene: 10. CDR1 and CDR2 from the germline V gene are SNHLY and FYNNEI. The CDR3 runs 16 residues. CDR3 residues: CASSEILAGGAREQYF. The CDR3 nucleotides read TGTGCCAGCAGTGAGATCCTAGCGGGGGGGGCACGGGAGCAGTACTTC.

The V gene is TRBV7-9, the J gene TRBJ1-6; TRBD1 matches 7 bases. The CDR3 contains 15 residues. Unmatched junction bases numbered 3, after V lost 1 base and J lost 6 bases. Germline CDR1 SEHNR, CDR2 FQNEAQ (reference sequence). The CDR3 nucleotides are TGTGCCAGCAGCTTAGGACAGGGAAGTAATTCACCCCTCCACTTT. This sequence encodes CASSLGQGSNSPLHF.

The genes are TRBV7-2 and TRBJ1-1, with TRBD1 matching over 8 bases. CDR1 and CDR2 (germline): SGHTA, FQGNSA. V shed 5 bases and J 3 bases; nucleotides not matched to a gene: 2. This CDR3 contains 13 residues. The CDR3 is CASSTDRDTEAFF. CDR3 nucleotide sequence: TGTGCCAGCAGCACGGACAGGGACACTGAAGCTTTCTTT.

This chain uses TRBV7-9 with TRBJ2-3, with 8 bases matching TRBD1. Germline values: CDR1 SEHNR, CDR2 FQNEAQ (reference sequence). The CDR3 runs to 14 residues. The J segment lost 7 bases and the V segment lost 5 bases, leaving 8 bases of the junction unmatched. CDR3 DNA sequence: TGTGCCAGCAGCATTCAGGGGGCGACGAATACGCAGTATTTT. This sequence encodes CASSIQGATNTQYF.